This record concerns one T cell receptor beta chain sequence. Healthy Caucasian individuals from Russia aged about 6 to 90 were enrolled as donors. Total RNA was isolated from each sample in quantities of at least 5.5 micrograms. PCR was performed a second time for roughly 7 to 12 cycles using a sample-barcoded 5' primer and a J-beta primer mix. TCRdb re-analysed the 5' RACE reads in MiXCR, keeping a single row per CDR3 protein. Of fewer than 1,000,000 distinct CDR3 sequences listed, under 45% are singletons. V was clipped by 7 bases and J by 4 bases, with 14 bases between them. The germline V gene has CDR1 SNHLY and CDR2 FYNNEI. The CDR3 covers 13 residues. The data are from a study of blood T cells in healthy people across ages.

The V and J genes are TRBV2 and TRBJ2-7, with D possibly being TRBD2 (7 bases). Source material: blood. This receptor was obtained from a man in his fifties or sixties in good health. The CDR3 DNA reads as TGTGCCAGCATGGAGGGGGAGGGATACGAGCAGTACTTC. Its protein product is CASMEGEGYEQYF.